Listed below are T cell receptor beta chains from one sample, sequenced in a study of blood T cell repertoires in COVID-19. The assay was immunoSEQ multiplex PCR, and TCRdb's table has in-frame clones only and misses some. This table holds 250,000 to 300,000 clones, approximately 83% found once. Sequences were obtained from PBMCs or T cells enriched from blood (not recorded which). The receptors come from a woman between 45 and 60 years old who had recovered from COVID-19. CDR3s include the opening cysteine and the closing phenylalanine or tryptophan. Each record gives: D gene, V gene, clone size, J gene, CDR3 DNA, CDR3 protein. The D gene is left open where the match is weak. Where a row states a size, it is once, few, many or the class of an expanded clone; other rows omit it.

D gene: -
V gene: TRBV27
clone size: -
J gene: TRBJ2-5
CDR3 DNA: TGTGCCAGCAGTTCGACACCTGCCCAAGAGACCCAGTACTTC
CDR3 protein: CASSSTPAQETQYF

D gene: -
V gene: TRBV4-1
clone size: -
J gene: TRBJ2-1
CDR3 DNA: TGCGCCAGCAGCCAAGAGGAAGTGGAGGAGCAGTTCTTC
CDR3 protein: CASSQEEVEEQFF

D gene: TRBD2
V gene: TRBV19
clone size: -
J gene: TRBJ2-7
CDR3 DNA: TGTGCCAGTAGTATTCGAGGGACTAGCGGCTACGAGCAGTACTTC
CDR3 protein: CASSIRGTSGYEQYF

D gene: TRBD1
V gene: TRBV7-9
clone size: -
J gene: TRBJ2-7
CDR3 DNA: TGTGCCAGCCTTATCGGACAGGGGGCCAACGAGCAGTACTTC
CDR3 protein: CASLIGQGANEQYF

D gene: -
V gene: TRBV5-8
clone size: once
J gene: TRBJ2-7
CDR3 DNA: TGTGCCAGCAGCCGGACAGACGAGCAGTACTTC
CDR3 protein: CASSRTDEQYF

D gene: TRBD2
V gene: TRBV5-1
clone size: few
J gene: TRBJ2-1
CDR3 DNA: TGCGCCAGCAGCTTCGAAGCGGGAGGGCCGGGTTACGCTAATGAGCAGTTCTTC
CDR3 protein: CASSFEAGGPGYANEQFF

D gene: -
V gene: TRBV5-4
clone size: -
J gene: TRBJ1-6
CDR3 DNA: TGTGCCAGCAGCTCCCACCAGAGGCCCCTCCACTTT
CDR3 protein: CASSSHQRPLHF

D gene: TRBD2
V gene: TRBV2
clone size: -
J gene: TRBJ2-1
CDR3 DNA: TGTGTCCTGGGTGGACTAGGTGACAATGAGCAGTTCTTC
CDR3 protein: CVLGGLGDNEQFF

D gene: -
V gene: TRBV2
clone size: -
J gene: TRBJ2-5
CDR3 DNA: TGTGCCAGCTCTTTGGAGCGACAAGAGACCCAGTACTTC
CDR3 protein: CASSLERQETQYF

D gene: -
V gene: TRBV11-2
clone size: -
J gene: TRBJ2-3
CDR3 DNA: TGTGCCAGCAGCTTAGGCGCCTCCAACACAGATACGCAGTATTTT
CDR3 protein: CASSLGASNTDTQYF

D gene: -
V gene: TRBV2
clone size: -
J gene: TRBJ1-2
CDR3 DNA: TGTGCCGGCGAGACGAGGGGGTCTAACTATGGCTACACCTTC
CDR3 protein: CAGETRGSNYGYTF

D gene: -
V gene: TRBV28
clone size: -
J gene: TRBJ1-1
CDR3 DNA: TGTGCCAGCAGTTTAAGGGGGTTTTTTAACACTGAAGCTTTCTTT
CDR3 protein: CASSLRGFFNTEAFF

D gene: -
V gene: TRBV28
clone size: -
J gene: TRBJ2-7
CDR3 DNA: TGTGCCAGCAGTTACCCCGGGATACAAGGCGAGCAGTACTTC
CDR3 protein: CASSYPGIQGEQYF

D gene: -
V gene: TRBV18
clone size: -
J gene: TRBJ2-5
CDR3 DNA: TGTGCCAGCTCACCACTTTTTTATCGAGAGACCCAGTACTTC
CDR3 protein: CASSPLFYRETQYF

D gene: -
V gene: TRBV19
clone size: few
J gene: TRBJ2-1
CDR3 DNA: TGTGCCAGTAGTATAAGCTCAGGTGAGCAGTTCTTC
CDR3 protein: CASSISSGEQFF

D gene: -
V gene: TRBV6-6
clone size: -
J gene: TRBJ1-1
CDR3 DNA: TGTGCCAGCAGTTTCCCACAGGGTATGAACACTGAAGCTTTCTTT
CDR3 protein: CASSFPQGMNTEAFF

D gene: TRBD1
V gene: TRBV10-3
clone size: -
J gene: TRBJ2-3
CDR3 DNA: TGTGCCGCACAACAGGGGGCCACAGATACGCAGTATTTT
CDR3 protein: CAAQQGATDTQYF

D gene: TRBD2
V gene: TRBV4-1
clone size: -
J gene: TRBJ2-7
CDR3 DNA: TGCGCCAGCAGCCAAGATACTATAACGACTAGCAGGTCCTACGAGCAGTACTTC
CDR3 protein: CASSQDTITTSRSYEQYF

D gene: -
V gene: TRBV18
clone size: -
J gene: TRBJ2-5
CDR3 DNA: TGTGCCAGCTCACCACCGGGAGTTCGGGAGACCCAGTACTTC
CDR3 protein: CASSPPGVRETQYF

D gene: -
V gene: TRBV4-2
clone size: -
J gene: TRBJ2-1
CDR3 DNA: TGTGCCAGCAGCCAAGTTAGCGTGGGGAACAATGAGCAGTTCTTC
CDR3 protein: CASSQVSVGNNEQFF

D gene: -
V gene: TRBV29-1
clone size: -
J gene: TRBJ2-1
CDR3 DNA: TGCAGCGGACAACAAGTAAATGGCGATGAGCAGTTCTTC
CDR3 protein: CSGQQVNGDEQFF

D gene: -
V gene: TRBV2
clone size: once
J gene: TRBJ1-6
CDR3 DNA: TGTGCCAGCAGCCTGGACATTGACTCACCCCTCCACTTT
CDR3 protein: CASSLDIDSPLHF

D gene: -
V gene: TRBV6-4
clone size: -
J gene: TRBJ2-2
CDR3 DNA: TGTGCCAGCACCGTGAGCCCTAGCGCCGGGGAGCTGTTTTTT
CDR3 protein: CASTVSPSAGELFF

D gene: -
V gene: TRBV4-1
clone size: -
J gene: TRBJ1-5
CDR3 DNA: TGCGCCAGCAGCCCCGGGGGGGCCCCTATCAATCAGCCCCAGCATTTT
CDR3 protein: CASSPGGAPINQPQHF

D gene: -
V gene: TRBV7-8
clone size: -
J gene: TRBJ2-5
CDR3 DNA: TGTGCCAGCATGGGGGGTTCCGAGACCCAGTACTTC
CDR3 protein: CASMGGSETQYF

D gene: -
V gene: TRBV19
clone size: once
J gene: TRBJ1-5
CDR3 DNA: TGTGCCAGTAGTATTTGGGAGGCAGCGATAGGTCAGCCCCAGCATTTT
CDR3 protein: CASSIWEAAIGQPQHF